This TCR beta chain was recorded in a study of CD8 T cells in ankylosing spondylitis. The CDR3 sequence is 15 residues long. Germline CDR1 and CDR2: SGHRS and YFSETQ. With V trimmed by 4 bases and J by 7 bases, 13 bases remained unmatched. This clonotype has a handful of counts. The antigen is not known. TCRdb fed the 5' RACE reads into MiXCR, producing one record per CDR3 protein. Of around 440,000 distinct CDR3 sequences detected, more than 15% appear once; the ten largest clones hold approximately 0.97%. Overall study results and limits: Reports say disease-linked clones showed up significantly more in matched ankylosing spondylitis synovial fluid. Some motif variants had been reported before (in reactive arthritis synovial fluid and blood). A TCR beta motif of fewer than ten highly homologous variants appeared characteristic of ankylosing spondylitis blood. Within peripheral blood, clones linked to disease were CD8+ and relatively rare.

The chain carries TRBV5-1 and TRBJ2-7; 8 positions agree with TRBD2. What was sequenced was blood, either unsorted or a sorted T cell fraction (not recorded which). This TCR was recovered from a male donor with ankylosing spondylitis. The DNA of the CDR3 is TGCGCCAGCAGCCAGGGGTCAACGGGGGGGCCTGAGCAGTACTTC. Translation gives CASSQGSTGGPEQYF.